The rows below give T cell receptor beta chains drawn from one sample of a study of blood T cells in healthy people across ages. One entry per CDR3 protein, called by TCRdb with MiXCR from the 5' RACE reads. Here the sample spans approximately 780,000 distinct CDR3 sequences, 20% to 30% being singletons. The same specimen was also included in a second study, on T cells of mothers and their children.

Sequences were obtained from blood. Receptor source: a boy aged 10-17 years in good health. Each CDR3 is given with its conserved first and last residue. Fields, in order: D gene, J gene, clone size, V gene, CDR3 protein, CDR3 DNA. A D gene is named only where the DNA matches it firmly. A row's size may be missing; if present it is once, few, many or a size class.

D gene: TRBD1
J gene: TRBJ2-7
clone size: NA
V gene: TRBV6-1
CDR3 protein: CASSSRDRGYEQCF
CDR3 DNA: TGTGCCAGCTCCTCCCGCGACAGGGGCTACGAGCAGTGCTTC

D gene: NA
J gene: TRBJ1-5
clone size: NA
V gene: TRBV6-2/TRBV6-3
CDR3 protein: CASSPDSDSNQPQHF
CDR3 DNA: TGTGCCAGCAGCCCAGACAGTGATAGCAATCAGCCCCAGCATTTT

D gene: TRBD2
J gene: TRBJ2-2
clone size: many
V gene: TRBV6-6
CDR3 protein: CASSYLAGGPTGELFF
CDR3 DNA: TGTGCCAGCAGTTACCTAGCGGGGGGGCCCACCGGGGAGCTGTTTTTT

D gene: NA
J gene: TRBJ2-2
clone size: NA
V gene: TRBV19
CDR3 protein: CALRNTGELFF
CDR3 DNA: TGTGCCCTTAGGAACACCGGGGAGCTGTTTTTT

D gene: NA
J gene: TRBJ2-7
clone size: few
V gene: TRBV3-1
CDR3 protein: CASSQDWSGREQYF
CDR3 DNA: TGTGCCAGCAGCCAAGATTGGTCAGGGCGCGAGCAGTACTTC

D gene: NA
J gene: TRBJ2-7
clone size: few
V gene: TRBV29-1
CDR3 protein: CSVSEARRYEQYF
CDR3 DNA: TGCAGCGTCTCGGAGGCTCGTCGCTACGAGCAGTACTTC

D gene: NA
J gene: TRBJ2-2
clone size: few
V gene: TRBV7-2
CDR3 protein: CASSFLHPNTGELFF
CDR3 DNA: TGTGCCAGCAGCTTCTTACACCCGAACACCGGGGAGCTGTTTTTT

D gene: TRBD2
J gene: TRBJ2-6
clone size: NA
V gene: TRBV5-6
CDR3 protein: CASSFLGGLSGANVLTF
CDR3 DNA: TGTGCCAGCAGCTTCCTGGGAGGGCTCTCTGGGGCCAACGTCCTGACTTTC

D gene: TRBD1
J gene: TRBJ1-2
clone size: few
V gene: TRBV20-1
CDR3 protein: CSAFRQGPVGYTF
CDR3 DNA: TGCAGTGCCTTCCGACAGGGCCCTGTGGGCTACACCTTC

D gene: NA
J gene: TRBJ1-1
clone size: few
V gene: TRBV9
CDR3 protein: CASSVGGFGESTEAFF
CDR3 DNA: TGTGCCAGCAGCGTAGGGGGATTCGGTGAGAGCACTGAAGCTTTCTTT

D gene: NA
J gene: TRBJ1-1
clone size: NA
V gene: TRBV18
CDR3 protein: CASSPQSSEAFF
CDR3 DNA: TGTGCCAGCTCACCACAGAGTTCTGAAGCTTTCTTT

D gene: NA
J gene: TRBJ2-3
clone size: NA
V gene: TRBV4-1
CDR3 protein: CASSQGPGSTDTQYF
CDR3 DNA: TGCGCCAGCAGCCAAGGGCCGGGTAGCACAGATACGCAGTATTTT

D gene: TRBD2
J gene: TRBJ2-1
clone size: NA
V gene: TRBV9
CDR3 protein: CASSVRAGGYNEQFF
CDR3 DNA: TGTGCCAGCAGCGTAAGAGCGGGGGGGTACAATGAGCAGTTCTTC

D gene: NA
J gene: TRBJ1-5
clone size: many
V gene: TRBV9
CDR3 protein: CASSVDGNGNQPQHF
CDR3 DNA: TGTGCCAGCAGCGTAGACGGGAATGGCAATCAGCCCCAGCATTTT

D gene: NA
J gene: TRBJ2-3
clone size: few
V gene: TRBV5-1
CDR3 protein: CASSLPILAGGDTQYF
CDR3 DNA: TGCGCCAGCAGCCTACCTATACTCGCCGGAGGGGATACGCAGTATTTT

D gene: TRBD1
J gene: TRBJ2-7
clone size: NA
V gene: TRBV30
CDR3 protein: CAWSEKRDRGHLYSYEQYF
CDR3 DNA: TGTGCCTGGAGTGAAAAAAGGGACAGGGGGCACCTATATTCCTACGAGCAGTACTTC

D gene: NA
J gene: TRBJ2-5
clone size: few
V gene: TRBV6-2/TRBV6-3
CDR3 protein: CASSKTVPRETQYF
CDR3 DNA: TGTGCCAGCAGTAAGACAGTCCCTCGGGAGACCCAGTACTTC

D gene: TRBD2
J gene: TRBJ2-3
clone size: few
V gene: TRBV7-2
CDR3 protein: CASSRPQRGGPTDTQYF
CDR3 DNA: TGTGCCAGCAGCCGACCCCAGCGGGGGGGACCCACAGATACGCAGTATTTT

D gene: NA
J gene: TRBJ2-7
clone size: NA
V gene: TRBV12-3/TRBV12-4
CDR3 protein: CASSFQADTYEQCF
CDR3 DNA: TGTGCCAGCAGTTTCCAGGCAGACACCTACGAGCAGTGCTTC

D gene: NA
J gene: TRBJ2-1
clone size: NA
V gene: TRBV7-8
CDR3 protein: CASSLQSIDNEQFF
CDR3 DNA: TGTGCCAGCAGCTTACAGAGTATAGACAATGAGCAGTTCTTC

D gene: TRBD2
J gene: TRBJ2-3
clone size: NA
V gene: TRBV15
CDR3 protein: CATSRLAGGADTQYF
CDR3 DNA: TGTGCCACCAGCAGACTAGCGGGGGGCGCAGATACGCAGTATTTT

D gene: TRBD2
J gene: TRBJ2-5
clone size: NA
V gene: TRBV5-1
CDR3 protein: CASTPSGSKETQYF
CDR3 DNA: TGCGCCAGCACCCCTAGCGGATCTAAAGAGACCCAGTACTTC

D gene: NA
J gene: TRBJ2-5
clone size: NA
V gene: TRBV6-1
CDR3 protein: CASSPQGTQYF
CDR3 DNA: TGTGCCAGCAGTCCTCAAGGGACCCAGTACTTC

D gene: TRBD2
J gene: TRBJ2-7
clone size: few
V gene: TRBV6-6
CDR3 protein: CASFGTGTRGFYEQYF
CDR3 DNA: TGTGCCAGTTTTGGAACCGGGACTAGGGGATTTTACGAGCAGTACTTC